The 22 T cell receptor beta chains below were found in one sample sequenced in a study of T cell repertoires in cytomegalovirus infection. For these TCRs, the target antigens are not known. One entry per CDR3 protein results from TCRdb running MiXCR on the reads. There are about 900,000 distinct CDR3 sequences in the sample; around 29% occur only once, and about 14% lies in the top ten. This material consisted of cultured CD8+ T cells from PBMCs, taken from culture after CMV antigen stimulation. These receptor sequences come from a human donor in good health (CMV status not recorded). Some clones in this sample may be carry-over from other donors' samples.

The chain recombines TRBV6-1 with TRBJ2-1, with 7 bases lining up with TRBD1. The CDR3 sequence is 11 residues long. V trimming: 7 bases; J trimming: 7 bases; junction bases outside the gene matches: 1. From germline, CDR1 is MNHNS and CDR2 SASEGT. CDR3 region: CASTTGNEQFF. CDR3 in DNA: TGTGCCAGCACGACAGGGAATGAGCAGTTCTTC.

Remarks on this clonotype: A much larger clone differs by one base, so this may be a read error. The chain combines TRBV7-2 with TRBJ2-7; tentatively, D is TRBD1 or TRBD2 (6 bases each). The V end lost 3 bases, the J end lost 2 bases, and 14 bases lay between the germline ends. This CDR3 comprises 15 residues. Germline lookup yields CDR1 SGHTA and CDR2 FQGNSA. CDR3 region: CASSFVGGSAYEQYF. The CDR3 DNA reads as TGTGCCAGCAGCTTTGTGGGGGGCTCCGCCTACGAGCAGTACTTC.

The chain uses TRBV5-1 and TRBJ2-2, with 9 nucleotides matching TRBD1. Trimming took 7 bases from V and 4 from J; bases not matched to a gene: 5. The CDR3 is made up of 14 amino acids. CDR1 SGHRS and CDR2 YFSETQ come from the germline V gene. In nucleotides, the CDR3 is TGCGCCAGCCAGGGGACAGGGTTCACCGGGGAGCTGTTTTTT. This encodes CASQGTGFTGELFF.

There are a few counts of this clonotype. CDR3 protein: CASRRLAGDKKDTQYF. The CDR3, as DNA: TGTGCCAGCAGACGACTAGCGGGGGACAAAAAGGATACGCAGTATTTT. The chain has TRBV6-2 or TRBV6-3 and TRBJ2-3, with TRBD2 matching 12 bases. From germline, CDR1 is MNHEY and CDR2 SVGEGT. V trimming: 6 bases; J trimming: 6 bases; junction bases outside the gene matches: 10. There are 16 residues in the CDR3.

The chain carries TRBV7-9 and TRBJ1-1; no clear D. CDR1 is SEHNR and CDR2 is FQNEAQ in the germline V gene (reference sequence). Between the trimmed V and J ends, which lost 6 bases and 2 bases, there was a span of 16 bases. The CDR3 covers 15 residues. In nucleotides, the CDR3 is TGTGCCAGCAGTCCCCCTGAGAGGGCTAACACTGAAGCTTTCTTT. Protein sequence: CASSPPERANTEAFF.

The gene calls are TRBV7-6 and TRBJ2-1; 11 bases are a match to TRBD1. V gave up 0 bases and J gave up 5 bases; unmatched junction bases: 6. The CDR3 has 17 residues. Germline CDR1 is SGHVS and CDR2 is FNYEAQ. Written as DNA, the CDR3 is TGTGCCAGCAGCTTAGCTGGGGACAGGGGGTTGAACAATGAGCAGTTCTTC. Its protein product is CASSLAGDRGLNNEQFF. Full variable domain (remainder filled in from reference TRBV7-6 and TRBJ2-1): GAGVSQSPRYKVTKRGQDVALRCDPISGHVSLYWYRQALGQGPEFLTYFNYEAQQDKSGLPNDRFSAERPEGSISTLTIQRTEQRDSAMYRCASSLAGDRGLNNEQFFGPGTRLTVL.

The chain is built from TRBV28 and TRBJ2-2; 8 nucleotides agree with TRBD1. Trimming cost V 10 bases and J 2 bases; bases outside gene matches: 6. The CDR3 spans 14 residues. Germline V gene lookup returns CDR1 MDHEN and CDR2 SYDVKM. Here the CDR3 DNA reads TGTGCCATGAGGACAGGGTCTAACACCGGGGAGCTGTTTTTT. Its translation is CAMRTGSNTGELFF.

The J gene is TRBJ1-1, the V gene TRBV14; D is unresolved. The CDR3 consists of 14 residues. Germline loops: CDR1 SGHDN, CDR2 FVKESK. V was pared by 0 bases and J by 7 bases, with 12 bases between. CDR3 sequence: CASSQDGGPGEAFF. The CDR3 region has the DNA TGTGCCAGCAGCCAAGATGGTGGGCCTGGTGAAGCTTTCTTT.

This rearrangement joins TRBV29-1 to TRBJ1-2, with D possibly matching TRBD1 (6 bases). Per the germline V gene, CDR1 is SQVTM and CDR2 is ANQGSEA. The CDR3 has 15 amino acids. Trimming removed 0 bases at V and 4 bases at J, with 15 bases between. CDR3 sequence reads: CSVEEPDRLIYGYTF. CDR3 bases: TGCAGCGTTGAAGAGCCCGACAGGTTAATCTATGGCTACACCTTC.

This clonotype was counted only a few times. This rearrangement joins TRBV5-6 to TRBJ1-1, with D unresolved. The CDR3 has 12 amino acids. V lost 4 bases and J 5 bases, leaving 9 bases between the germline ends. Germline CDR1 reads SGHDT; CDR2 reads YYEEEE. The DNA for the CDR3 is TGTGCCAGCAGCGATGGTTGGACTGAAGCTTTCTTT. Translated: CASSDGWTEAFF.

The V gene is TRBV7-6, the J gene TRBJ1-2; TRBD1 is a possible D gene (6 bases). CDR3 length equals 12 residues. Germline V gene data show CDR1 as SGHVS and CDR2 as FNYEAQ. The V and J ends lost 3 bases and 8 bases respectively, with 10 bases between them. CDR3 coding DNA: TGTGCCAGCAGCTTTCCAGGGGAGGGCTACACCTTC. It yields the protein CASSFPGEGYTF.

CDR3 residues: CASSDSRGADRDSNQPQHF. CDR3 sequence (DNA): TGTGCCAGCAGTGACTCGAGGGGCGCAGACAGAGATAGCAATCAGCCCCAGCATTTT. The chain joins TRBV6-4 to TRBJ1-5, with a tentative D call TRBD1 (5 bases). V was pared by 0 bases and J by 0 bases, with 18 bases between. Per the germline V gene, CDR1 is MRHNA and CDR2 is SNTAGT. This CDR3 comprises 19 residues.

The chain couples TRBV12-5 to TRBJ2-5; D uncertain. Trimming pared 4 bases from V and 5 bases from J, leaving 20 bases between. The CDR3 extends over 16 amino acids. In germline, CDR1 is LGHNT, CDR2 FRNRAP. The CDR3 nucleotides read TGTGCTAGTGGTTCTTGGATTCCGGGCCAAGGGGAGACCCAGTACTTC. Translation gives CASGSWIPGQGETQYF. Full variable domain (outside the CDR3, taken from reference TRBV12-5 and TRBJ2-5): DARVTQTPRHKVTEMGQEVTMRCQPILGHNTVFWYRQTMMQGLELLAYFRNRAPLDDSGMPKDRFSAEMPDATLATLKIQPSEPRDSAVYFCASGSWIPGQGETQYFGPGTRLLVL.

This chain uses TRBV11-2 with TRBJ2-1; 9 bases agree with TRBD1. Per the germline V gene, CDR1 is SGHAT and CDR2 is FQNNGV. With 4 bases clipped from V and 0 bases from J, the junction kept 4 bases outside the gene matches. The CDR3 is made up of 16 amino acids. CDR3 sequence (DNA): TGTGCCAGCAGCTCTTGGGACAGGGCCTCCTACAATGAGCAGTTCTTC. This codes for CASSSWDRASYNEQFF.

This clonotype was detected many times. The chain employs TRBV7-8 and TRBJ1-5, with 11 bases that match TRBD1. The CDR3 runs 15 residues. Germline loops: CDR1 SGHVS, CDR2 FQNEAQ. V dropped 5 bases and J dropped 6; count of bases not matched to a gene: 6. As DNA, the CDR3 is TGTGCCAGCAGCCGGGGGACAGGGGGGTCTCAGCCCCAGCATTTT. This gives the protein CASSRGTGGSQPQHF.

V gene TRBV5-4 combines with J gene TRBJ1-1; 9 bases fit TRBD1. The V and J ends lost 7 bases and 4 bases, in that order; junction bases with no gene match: 11. Germline V CDR1 and CDR2: SGHNT, YYREEE (reference sequence). The length of the CDR3 is 15 residues. This CDR3 reads CASPGQGERITEAFF. The CDR3 DNA reads as TGTGCCAGCCCGGGACAGGGAGAAAGGATCACTGAAGCTTTCTTT. The whole variable domain, filled in from reference TRBV5-4 and TRBJ1-1, reads ETGVTQSPTHLIKTRGQQVTLRCSSQSGHNTVSWYQQALGQGPQFIFQYYREEENGRGNFPPRFSGLQFPNYSSELNVNALELDDSALYLCASPGQGERITEAFFGQGTRLTVV.

The rearrangement uses TRBV11-2 and TRBJ2-4; D gene unclear. CDR1 and CDR2 from the germline V gene are SGHAT and FQNNGV. This CDR3 has 16 residues. V was pared by 3 bases and J by 2 bases, with 14 bases between. CDR3: CASSFTPWGTKNIQYF. The CDR3, as DNA: TGTGCCAGCAGCTTTACCCCATGGGGAACCAAAAACATTCAGTACTTC.

This clonotype was observed many times. The chain uses TRBV24-1 and TRBJ1-5; a possible D gene is TRBD1 (6 bases). This CDR3 has 14 amino acids. Germline CDR1 and CDR2: KGHDR and SFDVKD. V was pared by 6 bases and J by 1 base, with 9 bases between. The DNA of the CDR3 is TGTGCCACCAGTCTAGGGGGGAGCAATCAGCCCCAGCATTTT. Its translation: CATSLGGSNQPQHF.

The chain recombines TRBV19 with TRBJ1-2; maybe TRBD1 (5 bases). The germline gives CDR1 LNHDA, CDR2 SQIVND (reference sequence). V was trimmed by 3 bases and J by 3 bases, leaving 14 bases between them. The CDR3 length is 15 residues. CDR3 DNA sequence: TGTGCCAGTAGTATTAGCGTCAGGGCGGACTATGGCTACACCTTC. Protein: CASSISVRADYGYTF.

In this sample, this clonotype turned up a few times. This chain uses TRBV19 with TRBJ1-1; no reliable D call. Germline loops: CDR1 LNHDA, CDR2 SQIVND (reference sequence). Trimming removed 5 bases at V and 1 base at J, with 11 bases between. This CDR3 spans 14 amino acids. In nucleotides, the CDR3 is TGTGCCAGTAGTCCGGTAGTTGGGAACACTGAAGCTTTCTTT. Translation gives CASSPVVGNTEAFF.

This clonotype has a handful of counts. The genes are TRBV5-6 and TRBJ2-7; D gene uncertain. Trimming cost V 5 bases and J 0 bases, with 21 bases left between them. Per germline, CDR1 SGHDT and CDR2 YYEEEE. CDR3 length: 17 residues. This chain's CDR3 is CASRGTPGTGYSYEQYF. DNA for the CDR3: TGTGCCAGCAGAGGAACACCGGGCACGGGTTACTCCTACGAGCAGTACTTC.

With respect to this clonotype: Just one base apart from a much larger clone, this may be a read error. The chain couples TRBV12-3 or TRBV12-4 to TRBJ1-5, with 11 positions matching TRBD1. V was clipped by 8 bases and J by 6 bases; unmatched bases: 9. The CDR3 runs 15 residues. CDR3 nucleotide sequence: TGTGCCAGCTGCTCCGGGACAGGGGGTCTTCAGCCCCAGCATTTT. Its translation: CASCSGTGGLQPQHF.